This T cell receptor beta chain derives from a study of blood T cell repertoires in COVID-19. Germline lookup yields CDR1 SGHRS and CDR2 YFSETQ. Trimming removed 0 bases from V and 7 bases from J; junction bases left unmatched: 10. The CDR3 totals 16 residues. Clones were read by immunoSEQ multiplex PCR, and TCRdb kept only the in-frame ones, dropping some. Found here are about 21,000 clones, 79% of them singletons; the top ten hold roughly three fifths. The specimen sequenced was peripheral blood. The sequence was obtained from an elderly man with acute or convalescent COVID-19. The chain couples TRBV5-1 to TRBJ2-1; 7 nucleotides align to TRBD2. The CDR3 nucleotides read TGCGCCAGCAGCTTGGATTTATCTAGCGGCCTGAATGAGCAGTTCTTC. Its protein product is CASSLDLSSGLNEQFF.